These T cell receptor beta chains were read from a single sample in a study of blood T cell repertoires in COVID-19. Some clones are missing from TCRdb's copy, which holds only in-frame ones; the method was immunoSEQ multiplex PCR. The sample holds 110,000 or so clones, roughly 80% seen once. The sequenced sample was peripheral blood. These receptors came from a man aged 50-60 years with acute or convalescent COVID-19. The CDR3 runs from the conserved cysteine through the conserved F or W. The order of the fields is CDR3 protein, D gene, J gene, V gene. A D gene is named only where the DNA matches it firmly.

CDR3 protein: CASSEAQGREVYNEQFF; D gene: NA; J gene: TRBJ2-1; V gene: TRBV2
CDR3 protein: CASTPVLRVEAFF; D gene: NA; J gene: TRBJ1-1; V gene: TRBV6-6
CDR3 protein: CASSLAGGEKLFF; D gene: NA; J gene: TRBJ1-4; V gene: TRBV7-9
CDR3 protein: CASSLVGQTSYEQYF; D gene: TRBD1; J gene: TRBJ2-7; V gene: TRBV5-1
CDR3 protein: CASSVRTGGYEQYF; D gene: TRBD1; J gene: TRBJ2-7; V gene: TRBV9
CDR3 protein: CASSYSTGAAYQPQHF; D gene: NA; J gene: TRBJ1-5; V gene: TRBV6-5
CDR3 protein: CASGLPDRGMNTEAFF; D gene: TRBD1; J gene: TRBJ1-1; V gene: TRBV12-5
CDR3 protein: CASSPRGPGELFF; D gene: NA; J gene: TRBJ2-2; V gene: TRBV7-3
CDR3 protein: CASSVGAGNSPLHF; D gene: NA; J gene: TRBJ1-6; V gene: TRBV9
CDR3 protein: CASSNNRDNEQFF; D gene: NA; J gene: TRBJ2-1; V gene: TRBV7-3
CDR3 protein: CASSPETQGRDEQYF; D gene: NA; J gene: TRBJ2-7; V gene: TRBV4-2
CDR3 protein: CASSAPQGAPPHSNQPQHF; D gene: TRBD1; J gene: TRBJ1-5; V gene: TRBV6-1
CDR3 protein: CASGGQLGYGYTF; D gene: NA; J gene: TRBJ1-2; V gene: TRBV28
CDR3 protein: CASSLNAGQPQHF; D gene: NA; J gene: TRBJ1-5; V gene: TRBV7-2
CDR3 protein: CASSSGGGQTLYEQYF; D gene: NA; J gene: TRBJ2-7; V gene: TRBV11-2
CDR3 protein: CASAMTVNTEAFF; D gene: NA; J gene: TRBJ1-1; V gene: TRBV6-5
CDR3 protein: CASSPQGINYGYTF; D gene: NA; J gene: TRBJ1-2; V gene: TRBV2
CDR3 protein: CASSINLRDYEQYF; D gene: NA; J gene: TRBJ2-7; V gene: TRBV19
CDR3 protein: CASSETGRGYTF; D gene: NA; J gene: TRBJ1-2; V gene: TRBV2
CDR3 protein: CASSLGLESDTQYF; D gene: NA; J gene: TRBJ2-3; V gene: TRBV5-1
CDR3 protein: CASSINGQGFQPQHF; D gene: NA; J gene: TRBJ1-5; V gene: TRBV19
CDR3 protein: CASSISDSRSYEQYF; D gene: NA; J gene: TRBJ2-7; V gene: TRBV19
CDR3 protein: CASSIDVIRVAGGGDTQYF; D gene: TRBD2; J gene: TRBJ2-3; V gene: TRBV19
CDR3 protein: CASSLDSHSGNTIYF; D gene: NA; J gene: TRBJ1-3; V gene: TRBV5-4
CDR3 protein: CASSFHRAGTEAFF; D gene: NA; J gene: TRBJ1-1; V gene: TRBV28
CDR3 protein: CASSQAGEATGELFF; D gene: NA; J gene: TRBJ2-2; V gene: TRBV4-1
CDR3 protein: CASSAPTGGGTYEQYF; D gene: TRBD1; J gene: TRBJ2-7; V gene: TRBV2
CDR3 protein: CAISELDRGDSPLHF; D gene: TRBD1; J gene: TRBJ1-6; V gene: TRBV10-3
CDR3 protein: CASSPGLHNEQFF; D gene: NA; J gene: TRBJ2-1; V gene: TRBV5-6
CDR3 protein: CASQGEIVRAFF; D gene: TRBD1; J gene: TRBJ1-1; V gene: TRBV28
CDR3 protein: CASSSRRDGVNSPLHF; D gene: NA; J gene: TRBJ1-6; V gene: TRBV5-6
CDR3 protein: CASSRQGYGYTF; D gene: TRBD1; J gene: TRBJ1-2; V gene: TRBV12-3/TRBV12-4